This note documents a single T cell receptor (beta chain) sequence. The sample comes from a study of control samples from healthy donors and cancer patients. Between the trimmed V and J ends, which lost 10 bases and 10 bases, there was a span of 16 bases. CDR1 LNHDA and CDR2 SQIVND come from the germline V gene (reference sequence). The CDR3 spans 11 residues. This table comes from immunoSEQ multiplex PCR, and its TCRdb copy is limited to in-frame clones, with some not included. The table shows approximately 150,000 clones, with 80% to 95% occurring only once. Material: blood. The sequence came from a man between 18 and 29 years old in good health. The chain joins TRBV19 to TRBJ1-1; TRBD1 might be the D (6 bases). The CDR3 sequence: CATNPGDRAFF. CDR3 nucleotides: TGTGCCACCAATCCAGGGGATCGAGCTTTCTTT.